The rows below give T cell receptor beta chains drawn from one sample of a study of blood T cell repertoires in COVID-19. Assay used: immunoSEQ multiplex PCR; TCRdb lists only in-frame clones, some missing. This table holds roughly 230,000 clones, 65% to 85% found once. Source material: PBMCs or T cells enriched from blood (not recorded which). The receptors stem from a man aged 45-65 years who had recovered from COVID-19. Each CDR3 is given with its conserved first and last residue. D genes are given only for firm matches. Not all rows give a size; the values are once, few, many and, for expanded clones, a class.

j_call | clone_size | cdr3_length | v_call | d_call | cdr3_aa | cdr3_nt
TRBJ2-7 | - | 14 | TRBV5-6 | - | CASSAQGLSYEQYF | TGTGCCAGCAGCGCCCAGGGACTGTCCTACGAGCAGTACTTC
TRBJ1-4 | - | 15 | TRBV9 | TRBD1 | CASSGAQGAGEKLFF | TGTGCCAGCAGCGGGGCTCAGGGGGCAGGAGAAAAACTGTTTTTT
TRBJ1-4 | - | 18 | TRBV23-1 | TRBD1 | CASSQGDRKRTTNEKLFF | TGCGCCAGCAGTCAAGGGGACAGGAAAAGGACAACTAATGAAAAACTGTTTTTT
TRBJ2-5 | - | 12 | TRBV5-1 | - | CASSLGRETQYF | TGCGCCAGCAGCCTGGGCAGAGAGACCCAGTACTTC
TRBJ2-7 | - | 14 | TRBV27 | - | CASSFDRFNYEQYF | TGTGCCAGCAGTTTCGACAGGTTTAACTACGAGCAGTACTTC
TRBJ2-7 | many | 17 | TRBV4-2 | TRBD1 | CASSQGGQGDTQGEQYF | TGTGCCAGCAGCCAAGGCGGACAGGGGGACACACAGGGCGAGCAGTACTTC
TRBJ1-5 | - | 15 | TRBV2 | TRBD1 | CASRTIDRGNQPQHF | TGTGCCAGCAGAACGATCGACAGGGGAAATCAGCCCCAGCATTTT
TRBJ1-2 | once | 14 | TRBV7-2 | - | CASSLHEGVDGYTF | TGTGCCAGCAGCTTACACGAGGGGGTGGACGGCTACACCTTC
TRBJ1-2 | - | 16 | TRBV21-1 | - | CASSNQGDRAVYGYTF | TGTGCCAGCAGCAACCAGGGGGACAGGGCTGTCTATGGCTACACCTTC
TRBJ1-1 | - | 15 | TRBV6-5 | - | CASSRGKSMNTEAFF | TGTGCCAGCAGTAGGGGTAAGTCCATGAACACTGAAGCTTTCTTT
TRBJ2-5 | - | 14 | TRBV6-5 | - | CASSYLGPAETQYF | TGTGCCAGCAGTTACTTGGGCCCCGCAGAGACCCAGTACTTC
TRBJ1-4 | - | 15 | TRBV4-1 | - | CASSNLQSINEKLFF | TGCGCCAGCAGTAACTTACAGTCCATTAATGAAAAACTGTTTTTT
TRBJ1-5 | - | 14 | TRBV3-1/TRBV3-2 | - | CASSQSGWGQPQHF | TGTGCCAGCAGCCAGTCAGGTTGGGGCCAGCCCCAGCATTTT
TRBJ2-7 | - | 19 | TRBV27 | TRBD2 | CASSRKLAGGRSINYEQYF | TGTGCCAGCAGTCGAAAACTAGCGGGAGGGCGGTCCATAAACTACGAGCAGTACTTC
TRBJ1-2 | - | 16 | TRBV19 | - | CASSIMRQSDAYGYTF | TGTGCCAGTAGTATCATGAGACAGTCAGATGCCTATGGCTACACCTTC
TRBJ1-2 | - | 14 | TRBV5-1 | - | CASSLTQGGYGYTF | TGCGCCAGCAGCCTAACCCAGGGCGGCTATGGCTACACCTTC
TRBJ1-6 | once | 13 | TRBV11-1 | - | CASSLDMDRSLHF | TGTGCCAGCAGCTTGGACATGGATAGATCCCTCCACTTT
TRBJ1-1 | - | 14 | TRBV6-1 | - | CASSESNRWTEAFF | TGTGCCAGCAGTGAAAGCAACAGGTGGACTGAAGCTTTCTTT
TRBJ2-3 | - | 19 | TRBV15 | TRBD2 | CATSRDEGSGRVEGDTQYF | TGTGCCACCAGCAGAGATGAGGGTAGCGGGAGGGTCGAGGGAGATACGCAGTATTTT
TRBJ2-3 | - | 14 | TRBV7-3 | - | CASSLRGVTDTQYF | TGTGCCAGCAGCTTAAGGGGGGTCACAGATACGCAGTATTTT
TRBJ2-7 | - | 13 | TRBV6-5 | - | CASRGTDSYEQYF | TGTGCCAGCCGGGGGACAGACTCCTACGAGCAGTACTTC
TRBJ1-5 | - | 12 | TRBV24-1 | - | CATSHGGQPQHF | TGTGCCACCAGTCATGGCGGGCAGCCCCAGCATTTT
TRBJ1-5 | - | 18 | TRBV24-1 | - | CATSAGRGTSYSNQPQHF | TGTGCCACCAGTGCGGGGAGGGGGACTTCGTATAGCAATCAGCCCCAGCATTTT
TRBJ1-5 | few | 13 | TRBV11-2 | - | CASSLGLNQPQHF | TGTGCCAGCAGCTTAGGACTCAATCAGCCCCAGCATTTT
TRBJ2-2 | once | 15 | TRBV7-2 | - | CASSFSGANTGELFF | TGTGCCAGCAGCTTCTCGGGGGCGAACACCGGGGAGCTGTTTTTT
TRBJ1-4 | - | 15 | TRBV2 | - | CASSPPTALNEKLFF | TGTGCCAGCAGTCCTCCGACAGCATTGAATGAAAAACTGTTTTTT
TRBJ2-3 | - | 14 | TRBV6-5 | TRBD2 | CASQGLALRDTQYF | TGTGCCAGCCAAGGACTAGCCCTGCGGGATACGCAGTATTTT